This T cell receptor (beta chain) was observed in a study of CD8 T cells in ankylosing spondylitis. On this clonotype itself: The antigen remains undetermined.

There are 16 residues in the CDR3. From germline, CDR1 is MDHEN and CDR2 SYDVKM. With 2 bases removed from V and 6 bases from J, the gap between germline ends came to 19 bases. Using quantitative 5'-RACE with molecular barcodes, the authors made TCR beta libraries. TCRdb independently ran MiXCR on the 5' RACE reads; one entry per CDR3 protein. This repertoire shows roughly 440,000 distinct CDR3 sequences, 17% found once; its top ten account for just over 1%. Study-level points and caveats: For ankylosing spondylitis blood, a TCR beta motif of several highly homologous variants appeared characteristic. There was reportedly significant enrichment of clones that were disease-linked in matched ankylosing spondylitis synovial fluid.

Sample: blood, either unsorted or a sorted T cell fraction (not recorded which). The chain combines TRBV28 with TRBJ1-1; a weak D match, TRBD1 (5 bases). The source of this sequence is a male donor with ankylosing spondylitis. This chain's CDR3 is CASSLQAPGVQSEAFF. CDR3 coding DNA: TGTGCCAGCAGTTTACAGGCGCCGGGGGTTCAGTCTGAAGCTTTCTTT.